This T cell receptor beta chain derives from a study of identical twins. Study-wide points: Modelling approaches yielded underestimates of out-of-frame TCR alpha sharing between monozygotic twins.

Template switching added a universal primer site, and cDNA bore unique molecular identifiers. Using its own MiXCR run on the 5' RACE reads, TCRdb lists one record per CDR3 protein. The sample includes approximately 300,000 distinct CDR3 sequences, just under 9.5% seen only once; the top ten take around 7.1%. As for this clonotype: The antigen is undetermined.

The germline V gene has CDR1 SGHAT and CDR2 FQNNGV. After removal of 2 bases from V and 5 bases from J, the junction contained 5 bases not matched to a gene. The CDR3 totals 14 residues. The data were also submitted as part of a second study, on yellow fever vaccine responses in identical twins.

The chain combines TRBV11-2 with TRBJ2-5, with TRBD2 identical over 7 bases. The sequenced sample consisted of CD8+ T cells sorted from blood. The source is a woman under 30 in good health. The CDR3 loop is CASSLRVSGETQYF. CDR3 in DNA: TGTGCCAGCAGCTTAAGGGTTAGCGGGGAGACCCAGTACTTC.